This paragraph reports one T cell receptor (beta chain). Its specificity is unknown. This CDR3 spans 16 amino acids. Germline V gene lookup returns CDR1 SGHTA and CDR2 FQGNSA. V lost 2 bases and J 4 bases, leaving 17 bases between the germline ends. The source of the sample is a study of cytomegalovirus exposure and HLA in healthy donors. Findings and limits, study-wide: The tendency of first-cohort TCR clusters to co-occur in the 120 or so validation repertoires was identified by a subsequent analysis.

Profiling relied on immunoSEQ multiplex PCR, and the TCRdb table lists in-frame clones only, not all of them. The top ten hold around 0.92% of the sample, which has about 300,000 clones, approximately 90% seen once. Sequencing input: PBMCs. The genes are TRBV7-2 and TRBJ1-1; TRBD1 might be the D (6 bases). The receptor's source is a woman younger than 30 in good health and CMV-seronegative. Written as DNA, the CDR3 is TGTGCCAGCAGCTTACGACAGGCATTATGGAGCACTGAAGCTTTCTTT. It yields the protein CASSLRQALWSTEAFF.